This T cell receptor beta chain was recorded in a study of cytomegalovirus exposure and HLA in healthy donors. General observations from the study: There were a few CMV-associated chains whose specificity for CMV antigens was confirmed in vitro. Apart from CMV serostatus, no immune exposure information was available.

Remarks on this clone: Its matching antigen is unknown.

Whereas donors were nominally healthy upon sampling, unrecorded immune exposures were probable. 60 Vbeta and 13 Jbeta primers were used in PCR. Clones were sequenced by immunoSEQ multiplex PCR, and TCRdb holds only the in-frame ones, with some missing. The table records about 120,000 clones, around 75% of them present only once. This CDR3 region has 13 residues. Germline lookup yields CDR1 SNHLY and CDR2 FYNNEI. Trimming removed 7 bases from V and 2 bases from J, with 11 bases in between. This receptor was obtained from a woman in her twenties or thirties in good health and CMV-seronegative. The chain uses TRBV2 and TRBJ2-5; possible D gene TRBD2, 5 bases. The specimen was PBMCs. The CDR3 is CASNSVIQETQYF. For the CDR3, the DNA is TGTGCCAGCAATAGCGTAATTCAAGAGACCCAGTACTTC.